What follows are 7 T cell receptor beta chains derived from one specimen sequenced in a study of control samples from healthy donors and cancer patients. Generated by immunoSEQ multiplex PCR, the TCRdb table keeps only in-frame clones and is missing some. The sample holds about 410,000 clones, roughly 90% seen once. Sequences were obtained from PBMCs. These receptors came from a man in his forties with head and neck cancer.

V gene TRBV12-3 or TRBV12-4 combines with J gene TRBJ2-3; D gene ambiguous. CDR3 length equals 12 residues. Trimming cost V 3 bases and J 6 bases, with 7 bases left between them. The CDR3 DNA sequence: TGTGCCAGCAGTTTTCAACCGGATACGCAGTATTTT. This translates into CASSFQPDTQYF.

This chain connects TRBV5-1 to TRBJ2-7; D is unclear. This CDR3 comprises 14 residues. With 5 bases removed from V and 1 base from J, the gap between germline ends came to 13 bases. Germline V gene sequence: CDR1 SGHRS, CDR2 YFSETQ. In DNA, the CDR3 is TGCGCCAGCAGTTGGACGTCGACATCCTACGAGCAGTACTTC. Residues: CASSWTSTSYEQYF.

The gene calls are TRBV6-6 and TRBJ1-4, with D tentatively TRBD1 (5 bases). Germline-derived CDR1 and CDR2 are MNHNY and SVGAGI (reference sequence). V was cut by 8 bases and J by 8 bases, with 24 bases left in between. The CDR3 covers 16 residues. This CDR3 is CASQNNRGTVQEKLFF. CDR3 DNA sequence: TGTGCCAGCCAGAACAACCGGGGCACCGTCCAGGAAAAACTGTTTTTT.

The chain combines TRBV18 with TRBJ2-7, with 13 positions matching TRBD2. V was clipped by 0 bases and J by 5 bases; unmatched bases: 13. CDR3 length equals 19 residues. The V gene's germline CDR1 is KGHSH and CDR2 LQKENI. The CDR3 DNA follows: TGTGCCAGCTCACCACCGGGACTAGCGGGATACGCCGGGGGGAACGAGCAGTACTTC. Its translation: CASSPPGLAGYAGGNEQYF.

V gene TRBV5-6 combines with J gene TRBJ1-5; unclear D gene. V lost 0 bases to trimming and J lost 0 bases, with 7 bases between them. CDR3 length: 15 amino acids. Germline V gene lookup returns CDR1 SGHDT and CDR2 YYEEEE. In DNA, the CDR3 is TGTGCCAGCAGCTTGGCGGCAGATAGCAATCAGCCCCAGCATTTT. Protein sequence: CASSLAADSNQPQHF. The entire variable domain, with the rest obtained from reference TRBV5-6 and TRBJ1-5, is as follows: DAGVTQSPTHLIKTRGQQVTLRCSPKSGHDTVSWYQQALGQGPQFIFQYYEEEERQRGNFPDRFSGHQFPNYSSELNVNALLLGDSALYLCASSLAADSNQPQHFGDGTRLSIL.

This sequence joins TRBV28 and TRBJ2-5; TRBD1 agrees at 8 bases. The V and J ends lost 3 bases and 5 bases, in that order; junction bases with no gene match: 5. Germline lookup yields CDR1 MDHEN and CDR2 SYDVKM. This CDR3 is 14 amino acids long. The CDR3 nucleotides are TGTGCCAGCAGTTTCCGGACAGGGATGGAGACCCAGTACTTC. Translating gives CASSFRTGMETQYF.

The rearrangement joins TRBV5-1 to TRBJ1-1; 7 nucleotides align to TRBD1. Trimming removed 4 bases from V and 2 bases from J; junction bases left unmatched: 8. The CDR3 spans 15 residues. CDR1 SGHRS and CDR2 YFSETQ come from the germline V gene. CDR3 sequence (DNA): TGCGCCAGCAGCCCATGGACAGGCACTAACACTGAAGCTTTCTTT. This gives the protein CASSPWTGTNTEAFF.